One TCR beta chain is described in this entry. Its antigen is currently unknown. The V gene lost 6 bases and the J gene lost 4 bases, with 16 bases spanning the gap. CDR1 and CDR2 (germline): SGHAT, FQNNGV. This CDR3 has 15 amino acids. Researchers used 5'RACE with constant-segment primers to make TCR alpha and TCR beta cDNA libraries that carry sample barcodes and UMIs. One entry per CDR3 protein, called by TCRdb with MiXCR from the 5' RACE reads. The data contain approximately 340,000 distinct CDR3 sequences, over 10% of them singletons. The data derive from a study of T-cell memory formation after mild COVID-19. At the level of the study: The two donors had largely donor-specific TCR clusters. Study results and limitations: Most CD4+ clones that shrank were in CM and EM, while CD8+ ones turned up in EMRA. What remained unconfirmed was the SARS-CoV-2 specificity of second-wave clones peaking on day 37.

The source of this sequence is a man between 18 and 29 years old who had mild COVID-19 (a few samples of this study predate the infection). Cell type and time point are not known. Material: PBMCs or a T cell subset sorted from them (not recorded which). The chain carries TRBV11-2 and TRBJ1-3; weak D call: TRBD1 (5 bases). Here the CDR3 reads CASRFDSIDGNTIYF. CDR3 in DNA: TGTGCCAGCAGGTTCGACAGCATTGACGGAAACACCATATATTTT. Complete variable domain (other parts from reference TRBV11-2 and TRBJ1-3): EAGVAQSPRYKIIEKRQSVAFWCNPISGHATLYWYQQILGQGPKLLIQFQNNGVVDDSQLPKDRFSAERLKGVDSTLKIQPAKLEDSAVYLCASRFDSIDGNTIYFGEGSWLTVV.